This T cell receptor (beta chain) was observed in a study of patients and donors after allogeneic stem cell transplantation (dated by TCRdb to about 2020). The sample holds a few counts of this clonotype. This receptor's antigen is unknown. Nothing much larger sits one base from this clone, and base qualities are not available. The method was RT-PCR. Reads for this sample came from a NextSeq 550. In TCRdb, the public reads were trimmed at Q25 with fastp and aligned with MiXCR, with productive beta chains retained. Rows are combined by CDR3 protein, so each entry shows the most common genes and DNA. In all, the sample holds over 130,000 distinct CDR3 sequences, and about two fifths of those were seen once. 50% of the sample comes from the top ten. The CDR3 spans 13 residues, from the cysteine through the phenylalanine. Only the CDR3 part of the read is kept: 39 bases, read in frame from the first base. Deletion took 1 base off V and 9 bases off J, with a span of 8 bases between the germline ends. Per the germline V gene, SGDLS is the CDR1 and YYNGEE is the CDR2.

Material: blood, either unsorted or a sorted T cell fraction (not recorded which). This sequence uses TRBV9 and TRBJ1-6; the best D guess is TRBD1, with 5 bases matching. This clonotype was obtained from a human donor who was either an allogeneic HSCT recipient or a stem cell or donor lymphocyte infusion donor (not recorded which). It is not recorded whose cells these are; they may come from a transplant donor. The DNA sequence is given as TGTGCCAGCAGCGTATTGGGGGGTTCACCCCTCCACTTT. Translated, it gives CASSVLGGSPLHF.